This T cell receptor (beta chain) was documented in a study of shared clonotypes between healthy human individuals. About the study: Donors, aged 18 to 49, were a couple of women and three men.

Clones were read by immunoSEQ multiplex PCR, and TCRdb kept only the in-frame ones, dropping some. Of about 1,500,000 clones in the sample, more than 95% were seen once. The ends were cut back, 6 bases at V and 8 bases at J, with 10 bases in the middle. The V gene's germline CDR1 is SGHTA and CDR2 FQGNSA. The CDR3 has 12 residues. The specimen sequenced was naive CD4+ T cells sorted from blood. Subset denoted: CD45RA+ positively selected. The clonotype was recovered from a man aged 25 to 40 in good health. V gene TRBV7-2 combines with J gene TRBJ2-2, with no clear D. CDR3 in amino acids: CASRYPTGELFF. Written as DNA, the CDR3 is TGTGCCAGCAGGTACCCGACGGGGGAGCTGTTTTTT.